The TCR beta chain under discussion was sequenced for a study of T-cell reconstitution after alpha-beta-depleted transplantation in children. TCRbeta library preparation incorporated unique molecular identifiers. TCRdb re-called the PCR reads with MiXCR, one entry per CDR3 protein. The data hold around 600,000 distinct CDR3 sequences, with over 9.5% observed a single time. V was shortened by 1 base and J by 1 base, with 11 bases between the two germline ends. This CDR3 is built from 15 residues. From germline, CDR1 is LNHDA and CDR2 SQIVND (reference sequence). The sequence was collected from a human donor who donated a stem cell graft to a child with acute myeloid leukemia. Sequences were derived from PBMCs from the stem cell graft donor, sampled from the stem cell graft. This rearrangement joins TRBV19 to TRBJ2-7, with TRBD2 as a possible D gene (5 bases). CDR3 in DNA: TGTGCCAGTAGTATAGGCCACCGCGGGTCCTACGAGCAGTACTTC. This translates into CASSIGHRGSYEQYF.